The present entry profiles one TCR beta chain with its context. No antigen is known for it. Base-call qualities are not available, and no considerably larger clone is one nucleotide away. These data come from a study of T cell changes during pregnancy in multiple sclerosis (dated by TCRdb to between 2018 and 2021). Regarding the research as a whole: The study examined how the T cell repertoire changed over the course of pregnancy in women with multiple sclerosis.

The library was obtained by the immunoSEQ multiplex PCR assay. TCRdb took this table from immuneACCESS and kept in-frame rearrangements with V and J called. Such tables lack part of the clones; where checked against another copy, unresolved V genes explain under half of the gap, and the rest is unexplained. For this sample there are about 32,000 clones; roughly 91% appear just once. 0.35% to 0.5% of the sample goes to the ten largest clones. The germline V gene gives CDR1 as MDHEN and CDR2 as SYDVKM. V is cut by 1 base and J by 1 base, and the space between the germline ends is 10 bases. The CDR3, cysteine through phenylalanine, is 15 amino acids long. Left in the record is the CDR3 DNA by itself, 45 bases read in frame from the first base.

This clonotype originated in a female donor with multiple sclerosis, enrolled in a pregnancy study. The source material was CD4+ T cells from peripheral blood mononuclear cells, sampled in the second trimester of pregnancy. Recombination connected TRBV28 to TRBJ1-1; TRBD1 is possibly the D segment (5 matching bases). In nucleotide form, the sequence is TGTGCCAGCAGTTTATATGGGGCGACGAACACTGAAGCTTTCTTT. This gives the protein CASSLYGATNTEAFF.